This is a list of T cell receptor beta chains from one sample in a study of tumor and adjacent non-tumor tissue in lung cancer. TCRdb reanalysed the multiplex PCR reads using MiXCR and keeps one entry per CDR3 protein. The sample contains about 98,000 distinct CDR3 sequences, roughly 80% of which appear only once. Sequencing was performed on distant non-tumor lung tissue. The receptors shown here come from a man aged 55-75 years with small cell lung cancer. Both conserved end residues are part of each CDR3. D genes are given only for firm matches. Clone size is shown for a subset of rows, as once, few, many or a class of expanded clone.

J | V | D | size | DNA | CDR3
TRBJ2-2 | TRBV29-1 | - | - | TGCAGTGTAAGACAAGGGACCGGGGAGCTGTGTTTT | CSVRQGTGELCF
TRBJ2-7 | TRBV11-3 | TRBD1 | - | TGTGCCAGCAGCTTAGTACAGGGGGCACGATACGAGCATTACTTC | CASSLVQGARYEHYF
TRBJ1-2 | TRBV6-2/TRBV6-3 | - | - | TGTGCCAGCAGCCTCCTGGACAGACTCTATGACTACATCTTC | CASSLLDRLYDYIF
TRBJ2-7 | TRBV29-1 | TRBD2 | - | TGTAGCGTTTCTAGCGGGATTTCCTACGAGCAGTACTTC | CSVSSGISYEQYF
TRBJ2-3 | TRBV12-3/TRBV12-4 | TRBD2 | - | TGTGCCAGCAGTTTCCAGCGGGGGGGACAGCGGGCGCATAATACGCAGTATTTT | CASSFQRGGQRAHNTQYF
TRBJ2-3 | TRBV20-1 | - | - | TGCAGTGCCACATTCAACGACAGTATGCAGTATTTT | CSATFNDSMQYF
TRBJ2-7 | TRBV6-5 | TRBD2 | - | TGTGTCAGCAGCCCTTCTACTAGCGGGAGGGCCTACGAGCATTACTTC | CVSSPSTSGRAYEHYF
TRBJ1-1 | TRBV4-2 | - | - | TGTGCCAGTAGCCAAGGATTCAACACTGAAGTTTTCTTT | CASSQGFNTEVFF
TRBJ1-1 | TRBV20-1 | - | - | TGCAGTCCTAGAGAGGGCACCGGGAACACCGAAGCTTTCTTT | CSPREGTGNTEAFF
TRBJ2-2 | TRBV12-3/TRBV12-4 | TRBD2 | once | TGTGCCAGCACCACTCTAGCGGGGGCAGGGGAGCTGCATTTT | CASTTLAGAGELHF
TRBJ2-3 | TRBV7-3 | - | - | TGTGCCAGCAGCTTCCAACAGGATGTAGGAGATACGCAGTATTTT | CASSFQQDVGDTQYF
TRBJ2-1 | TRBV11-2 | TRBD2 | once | TGTGTCAGCAGCCTTAGACTAGCGGGAGGGCAATATGAACAGTTCTTC | CVSSLRLAGGQYEQFF
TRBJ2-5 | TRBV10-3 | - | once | TGTGCCATCAGTGACACCCGCCGAAGGGAGACCCAGTACTTC | CAISDTRRRETQYF
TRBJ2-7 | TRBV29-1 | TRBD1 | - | TGCAGCGCCGCTGGGACAGGGGGTATCTACGAGCAGTACTTC | CSAAGTGGIYEQYF
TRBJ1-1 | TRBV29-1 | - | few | TGCGGCGTTAAAGGACCCATGAACACCAAAGCTTTCTTT | CGVKGPMNTKAFF
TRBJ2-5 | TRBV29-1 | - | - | TGCAACGTTCGGGTGTTTAGGGAGACCCAGTACTTC | CNVRVFRETQYF
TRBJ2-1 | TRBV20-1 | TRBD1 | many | TGCAGTGCTGTCCGGGACAGGGTTATCAATGAGCAGTTCTTC | CSAVRDRVINEQFF
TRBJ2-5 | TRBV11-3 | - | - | TGTGCCTGTAGCTTACTAGAGACCCAGTACTTC | CACSLLETQYF
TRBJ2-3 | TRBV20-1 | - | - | TGCAGTGCTAGAGACCTGGGGATTCTCACAGATACGCAGTATTTT | CSARDLGILTDTQYF
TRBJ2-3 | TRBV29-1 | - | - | TGTAGCGTTGATGTCGCGGTCACAGATACGCAGTATTTT | CSVDVAVTDTQYF
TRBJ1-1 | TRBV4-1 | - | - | TGCGCCAGCGGCCAAGGACCGGACGTGGACACTGAAGCTTTCTTT | CASGQGPDVDTEAFF
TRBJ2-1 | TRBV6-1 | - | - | TGTGCCAGCATCTTTAGCGGAAGTAGGAATGAGCGGCTCTTC | CASIFSGSRNERLF
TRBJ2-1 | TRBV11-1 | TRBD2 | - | TGTGCCAGTGGCTCAGAATCGATGACTAGCGGGAGTGGTAATGAGCAGTTCTTC | CASGSESMTSGSGNEQFF
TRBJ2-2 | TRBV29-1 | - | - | TGCAGCGGACATGGGGCAGTTACCGGGGAACTGTTTTTT | CSGHGAVTGELFF
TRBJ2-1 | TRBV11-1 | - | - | TGTGGCAGCAGCTTAGAGAGGACGACCTCCAATGGGCAGTTCTTC | CGSSLERTTSNGQFF
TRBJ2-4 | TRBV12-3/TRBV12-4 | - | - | TGTGCATGCAGTTTAGCGGACCACATTCAGTACTTC | CACSLADHIQYF
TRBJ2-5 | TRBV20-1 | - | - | TGCAGTGTTAGTATAGGGGGGAGAGAGACCCAGTACTTT | CSVSIGGRETQYF